The 14 T cell receptor beta chains given below trace back to one sample, sequenced in a study of T cell responses to AZD1222 COVID-19 vaccine. Data came from immunoSEQ multiplex PCR; TCRdb stores just in-frame clones and leaves some out. The sample holds some 69,000 clones; approximately 80% are singletons and the top ten take over 12%. The sample was peripheral blood, taken 28 days after the second AZD1222 dose. Source of these receptors: an adult who received the AZD1222 COVID-19 vaccine.

This clone was seen only once. The chain joins TRBV30 to TRBJ1-2; TRBD1 might be the D (5 bases). From germline, CDR1 is GTSNPN and CDR2 SVGIG (reference sequence). CDR3 length: 15 residues. V lost 3 bases to trimming and J lost 4 bases, with 18 bases between them. The CDR3 region is CAWRRTTGGGYGYTF. In DNA form, the CDR3 reads TGTGCCTGGAGAAGAACCACAGGAGGTGGCTATGGCTACACCTTC.

This clone has just a few counts. The chain carries TRBV7-2 and TRBJ2-5; D is unclear. Trimming left V 5 bases short and J 5 bases short, with 6 bases between. Germline lookup yields CDR1 SGHTA and CDR2 FQGNSA. The CDR3 has 11 residues. CDR3 protein: CASSEGETQYF. The CDR3 DNA reads as TGTGCCAGCAGCGAAGGGGAGACCCAGTACTTC.

The genes are TRBV7-9 and TRBJ2-5; 12 bases map to TRBD2. The CDR3 sequence is 18 residues long. In germline, CDR1 is SEHNR, CDR2 FQNEAQ (reference sequence). The trim removed 4 bases at V and 1 base at J, leaving 10 bases unmatched. The DNA for the CDR3 is TGTGCCAGCAGCTCCCGCCCCGGACTAGCGGGGAGCCAAGAGACCCAGTACTTC. Its translation: CASSSRPGLAGSQETQYF.

The chain links TRBV12-3 or TRBV12-4 to TRBJ1-6; the match to TRBD1 covers 7 bases. Trimming cost V 6 bases and J 8 bases; bases outside gene matches: 4. The CDR3 is 13 amino acids. For the CDR3, the DNA is TGTGCCAGCAGAAGAGACAGGGATTCACCCCTCCACTTT. Translated: CASRRDRDSPLHF.

The CDR3 DNA is TGCGCCAGCACCCACCGGGGTTTCCATCAGCCCCAGCATTTT. It translates to CASTHRGFHQPQHF. The chain links TRBV23-1 to TRBJ1-5; D unclear. TRBV23-1 is classed as an ORF, of uncertain function. The CDR3 has 14 amino acids. V lost 7 bases to trimming and J lost 5 bases, with 15 bases between them.

V and J are TRBV11-3 and TRBJ2-2; TRBD1 aligns across 8 bases. Looked up from germline, CDR1 is SGHNT and CDR2 is YENEEA. V lost 1 base, J lost 7 bases, and 11 bases stayed unmatched. The CDR3 is 17 residues long. The DNA of the CDR3 is TGTGCCAGCAGCTTAGGATGGACAGGGCAGGTACACGGGGAGCTGTTTTTT. Protein product: CASSLGWTGQVHGELFF.

V gene TRBV7-9 combines with J gene TRBJ1-3; a weak D match, TRBD1 (5 bases). V was cut by 6 bases and J by 7 bases, with 16 bases left in between. The CDR3 extends over 14 amino acids. CDR1 is SEHNR, CDR2 FQNEAQ, per germline (reference sequence). The CDR3 region is CASSMDTSPNTIYF. CDR3 coding DNA: TGTGCCAGCAGTATGGACACATCGCCTAACACCATATATTTT.

CDR3 sequence: CASSRTGGDRTGELFF. CDR3 DNA: TGTGCCAGCAGCCGGACAGGGGGCGATCGGACCGGGGAGCTGTTTTTT. This sequence joins TRBV7-3 and TRBJ2-2; 11 nucleotides align to TRBD1. The length of the CDR3 is 16 residues. V lost 5 bases, J lost 5 bases, and 7 bases stayed unmatched. Germline V gene sequence: CDR1 SGHTA, CDR2 FQGTGA.

The V gene is TRBV14, the J gene TRBJ2-5, with unresolved D. Germline CDR1 and CDR2: SGHDN and FVKESK. With 2 bases removed from V and 4 bases from J, the gap between germline ends came to 14 bases. This CDR3 contains 15 residues. CDR3 protein: CASSQLQFTRETQYF. DNA for the CDR3: TGTGCCAGCAGCCAACTACAGTTCACAAGAGAGACCCAGTACTTC.

The chain's CDR3 is CASTRQGDGQAFF. The CDR3 coding sequence is TGCGCCAGCACCCGGCAGGGGGATGGACAAGCTTTCTTT. The V gene is TRBV4-1, the J gene TRBJ1-1, with 7 bases lining up with TRBD1. This CDR3 has 13 amino acids. The J segment lost 9 bases and the V segment lost 7 bases, leaving 11 bases of the junction unmatched. From germline, CDR1 is MGHRA and CDR2 YSYEKL.

The rearrangement links TRBV30 to TRBJ1-2, with D unresolved. Trimming cost V 2 bases and J 5 bases, with 9 bases left between them. This CDR3 is built from 12 residues. CDR1 is GTSNPN, CDR2 SVGIG, per germline (reference sequence). For the CDR3, the DNA is TGTGCCTGGAGTACGCGGATGTATGGCTACACCTTC. This gives the protein CAWSTRMYGYTF.

This chain connects TRBV12-5 to TRBJ2-1; D is unresolved. Germline V CDR1 and CDR2: LGHNT, FRNRAP. V lost 2 bases to trimming and J lost 8 bases, with 7 bases between them. The CDR3 runs 12 residues. Here the CDR3 DNA reads TGTGCTAGTGGTTTGATTATCGATGAGCAGTTCTTC. It encodes CASGLIIDEQFF. The complete variable domain, with remaining parts taken from reference TRBV12-5 and TRBJ2-1, reads DARVTQTPRHKVTEMGQEVTMRCQPILGHNTVFWYRQTMMQGLELLAYFRNRAPLDDSGMPKDRFSAEMPDATLATLKIQPSEPRDSAVYFCASGLIIDEQFFGPGTRLTVL.

The V call is TRBV12-3 or TRBV12-4, the J call TRBJ2-5; 7 bases are shared with TRBD1. The V gene end was trimmed by 2 bases and the J gene end by 5 bases; junction bases not matched to a gene: 2. The CDR3 totals 13 residues. The CDR3: CASSLQQGETQYF. The CDR3 DNA is TGTGCCAGCAGTTTACAACAGGGGGAGACCCAGTACTTC.

The chain has TRBV10-1 and TRBJ1-6, with 10 bases identical to TRBD1. CDR1 and CDR2 (germline): WNHNN, SYGVQD (reference sequence). CDR3 size: 14 residues. V trimming: 6 bases; J trimming: 8 bases; junction bases outside the gene matches: 4. CDR3 region: CASSAGTGDSPLHF. The DNA of the CDR3 is TGCGCCAGCAGCGCCGGGACAGGGGATTCACCCCTCCACTTT.